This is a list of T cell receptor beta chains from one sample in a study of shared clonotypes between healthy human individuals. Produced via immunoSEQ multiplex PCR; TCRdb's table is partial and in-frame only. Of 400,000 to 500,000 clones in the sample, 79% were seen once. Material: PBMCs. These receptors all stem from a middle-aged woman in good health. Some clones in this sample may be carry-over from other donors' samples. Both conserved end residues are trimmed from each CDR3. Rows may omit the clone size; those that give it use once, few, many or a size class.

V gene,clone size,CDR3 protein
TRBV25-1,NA,ASSEHPGRRQF
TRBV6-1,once,ASSETGTRGEETQY
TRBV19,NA,ASKRGGDRSYEQY
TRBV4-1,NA,ASSQNRGQNQPQH
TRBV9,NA,ASSPRSGANVLT
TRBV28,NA,ASSLTGTAYEQY
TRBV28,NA,ASRPPTTQVYYGYT
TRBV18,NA,ASSLRTDTQY
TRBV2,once,ASRNRVGETQY
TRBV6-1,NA,ASSEDRVNQPQH
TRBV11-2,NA,ASSLGQGRGKAF
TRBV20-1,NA,SASPGRGYT
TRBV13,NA,ASSLQGRTGELF
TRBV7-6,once,ASSLAGLASTDTQY
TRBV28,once,ASSFPGTYGYT
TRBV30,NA,AWTIGTGGRDIQY
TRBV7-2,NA,ASKSQETQY